Shown below are 28 T cell receptor beta chains from a single sample sequenced in a study of T cell repertoires in cytomegalovirus infection. TCRdb used MiXCR to reprocess the reads, holding one entry per CDR3 protein. The data contain approximately 470,000 distinct CDR3 sequences, about two fifths of them singletons. These receptors are not linked to any known antigen. The sample here was cultured PBMCs, taken from culture after CMV antigen stimulation. These TCRs come from a human donor in good health (CMV status not recorded). Some clones in this sample may be carry-over from other donors' samples.

This clonotype has more than one count but fewer than ten. The V call is TRBV7-9, the J call TRBJ1-1, with a possible D match to TRBD1 (6 bases). The CDR3 covers 14 residues. Trimming shortened V by 5 bases and J by 5 bases, and 15 bases separated the two germline ends. CDR1 and CDR2 from the germline V gene are SEHNR and FQNEAQ (reference sequence). The CDR3 DNA reads as TGTGCCAGCAGCCTCGGGGGGGGCATGACTGAAGCTTTCTTT. Translating it yields CASSLGGGMTEAFF.

This clonotype occurred a few times. In nucleotides, the CDR3 is TGTGCCAGCAGGGGAGAGGGCATTTTTAACACTGAAGCTTTCTTT. This encodes CASRGEGIFNTEAFF. This chain uses TRBV2 with TRBJ1-1; the D is unclear. Deletions cut 6 bases from V and 2 bases from J, with 16 bases between. Germline V CDR1 and CDR2: SNHLY, FYNNEI. The CDR3 extends over 15 amino acids.

The gene calls are TRBV7-2 and TRBJ2-5; D ambiguous. Trimming shortened V by 2 bases and J by 5 bases, and 9 bases separated the two germline ends. Germline loops: CDR1 SGHTA, CDR2 FQGNSA. The CDR3 has 13 amino acids. As DNA, the CDR3 is TGTGCCAGCAGCTTAAGTAATCGGGAGACCCAGTACTTC. Its protein product is CASSLSNRETQYF.

The chain recombines TRBV6-6 with TRBJ2-7; D is uncertain. Trimming stripped 1 base from V and 0 bases from J, with 10 bases between. The germline CDR1 and CDR2 sequences are MNHNY and SVGAGI (reference sequence). The CDR3 is 15 residues long. The DNA for the CDR3 is TGTGCCAGCAGTTACTTGCTCAGTAGCTCCTACGAGCAGTACTTC. Protein sequence: CASSYLLSSSYEQYF.

This chain links TRBV12-3 or TRBV12-4 with TRBJ1-2; the match to TRBD1 covers 9 bases. This CDR3 has 11 amino acids. V lost 10 bases to trimming and J lost 5 bases; unmatched junction nucleotides: 2. The CDR3 DNA reads TGTGCCACCGGACAGGGGTATGGCTACACCTTC. This encodes CATGQGYGYTF.

The chain combines TRBV7-6 with TRBJ2-3; D not resolved. The CDR3 extends over 13 amino acids. V was cut by 1 base and J by 6 bases, with 8 bases left in between. The germline gives CDR1 SGHVS, CDR2 FNYEAQ. The DNA of the CDR3 is TGTGCCAGCAGCTTAGTAGAGGCCGATACGCAGTATTTT. Protein sequence: CASSLVEADTQYF.

CDR3 protein: CASSFYRLGLNQPQHF. The CDR3 coding sequence is TGTGCCAGCAGCTTTTACAGGTTGGGGTTAAATCAGCCCCAGCATTTT. J is TRBJ1-5 and V is TRBV5-6; weak D call: TRBD1 (5 bases). Germline loops: CDR1 SGHDT, CDR2 YYEEEE. The CDR3 runs to 16 residues. V dropped 2 bases and J dropped 4 bases, with 16 bases sitting between them.

As for this clonotype: Without the conserved terminal phenylalanine or tryptophan, this CDR3 likely stems from a read error. V and J are TRBV11-2 and TRBJ2-3, with D possibly being TRBD1 or TRBD2 (5 bases each). V lost 5 bases and J 4 bases, leaving 28 bases between the germline ends. CDR1 and CDR2 (germline): SGHAT, FQNNGV. The CDR3 runs 19 residues. The CDR3 DNA reads as TGTGCCAGCAGCAACTTTGGGGGTAGTGGGGTCGATTTCTCAGATACGCAGTATTAT. The encoded protein is CASSNFGGSGVDFSDTQYY.

This clonotype was seen more than once but under ten times. V is TRBV7-6 and J is TRBJ2-3, with D hard to call. The V gene's germline CDR1 is SGHVS and CDR2 FNYEAQ. The CDR3 is 14 residues long. With 6 bases removed from V and 2 bases from J, the gap between germline ends came to 12 bases. The CDR3 loop is CASSYRPDTDTQYF. The CDR3 DNA reads TGTGCCAGCAGTTATAGACCTGACACAGATACGCAGTATTTT.

The chain couples TRBV6-5 to TRBJ1-1, with D maybe TRBD1 (5 bases). The CDR3 contains 13 residues. Per germline, CDR1 MNHEY and CDR2 SVGAGI. Trimming took 5 bases from V and 7 from J, leaving 14 bases between them. The CDR3 is CASSQTRGLEAFF. The CDR3 DNA reads TGTGCCAGCAGTCAAACAAGGGGCCTTGAAGCTTTCTTT.

The table lists this clonotype with a few counts. The junction and the germline gene differ at one end; a read error may be behind it. The V and J genes are TRBV5-3 and TRBJ2-7, with D tentatively TRBD2 (5 bases). TRBV5-3 is an ORF for which the function is uncertain. CDR3 size: 14 residues. The CDR3 bases are TGTGCCAGCAGCTTGGCCGGACTTCGGGGCGAGCAGTACTTC. It codes for CASSLAGLRGEQYF.

This sequence joins TRBV9 and TRBJ2-3, with D unresolved. From germline, CDR1 is SGDLS and CDR2 YYNGEE. CDR3 length equals 15 residues. The ends were cut back, 4 bases at V and 3 bases at J, with 15 bases in the middle. CDR3 sequence (DNA): TGTGCCAGCAGCCCGTCCTCTCAAGCGACAGATACGCAGTATTTT. Its protein product is CASSPSSQATDTQYF.

This CDR3 reads CASSPMGTEPQHF. DNA for the CDR3: TGTGCCAGCAGCCCCATGGGGACAGAACCCCAGCATTTT. The chain is built from TRBV7-1 and TRBJ1-5; 7 bases agree with TRBD1. TRBV7-1 falls under the ORF class, with uncertain function. The V segment lost 5 bases and the J segment 10 bases; nucleotides outside the gene matches: 8. The CDR3 has 13 residues.

The sample holds a few counts of this clonotype. The CDR3 nucleotides are TGTGCCAGCAGCCAAGGGGGGGGCACAGATACGCAGTATTTT. This codes for CASSQGGGTDTQYF. This sequence joins TRBV7-9 and TRBJ2-3; D may be TRBD2 (7 bases). The CDR3 is 14 residues long. CDR1 and CDR2 from the germline V gene are SEHNR and FQNEAQ (reference sequence). The V gene lost 5 bases and the J gene lost 1 base, with 10 bases spanning the gap.

This clonotype was seen more than once but under ten times. V is TRBV6-1 and J is TRBJ2-1, with TRBD1 as a possible D gene (6 bases). From germline, CDR1 is MNHNS and CDR2 SASEGT. The CDR3 consists of 13 residues. Trimming took off 5 bases at V and 7 bases at J, with 12 bases between the two ends. The DNA of the CDR3 is TGTGCCAGCAGTCCGACAGGATCGAATGAGCAGTTCTTC. This gives the protein CASSPTGSNEQFF.

V and J are TRBV4-3 and TRBJ2-1; 7 nucleotides align to TRBD2. V dropped 4 bases and J dropped 12; count of bases not matched to a gene: 21. Germline V gene lookup returns CDR1 LGHNA and CDR2 YSLEER. The CDR3 is 17 residues long. CDR3 loop: CASSPFGGTYDSGGQFF. The CDR3 DNA follows: TGCGCCAGCAGCCCCTTCGGAGGGACCTATGATTCGGGGGGGCAGTTCTTC.

This clonotype was counted only a few times. The CDR3 DNA reads TGTGCCAGCAGCACCCGACAGGGCCGGCAGCCCCAGCATTTT. It yields the protein CASSTRQGRQPQHF. V gene TRBV7-2 combines with J gene TRBJ1-5; 7 nucleotides agree with TRBD1. The V segment lost 5 bases and the J segment 7 bases; nucleotides outside the gene matches: 8. The length of the CDR3 is 14 residues. The germline V gene encodes CDR1 SGHTA and CDR2 FQGNSA.

This sequence joins TRBV4-3 and TRBJ1-3; D is possibly TRBD1 (6 bases). V shed 0 bases and J shed 2 bases, with 8 bases lying between them. Germline V lookup: CDR1 LGHNA, CDR2 YSLEER. The CDR3 totals 15 residues. The CDR3 nucleotides are TGCGCCAGCAGCCAAGATACAGGGCCTGGAAACACCATATATTTT. Protein sequence: CASSQDTGPGNTIYF.

The chain couples TRBV20-1 to TRBJ1-1; tentatively, D is TRBD1 (5 bases). V lost 2 bases to trimming and J lost 10 bases, with 11 bases between them. Germline CDR1 is DFQATT and CDR2 is SNEGSKA (reference sequence). The CDR3 loop spans 11 amino acids. The CDR3 DNA reads TGCAGTGCTAGACTTGTTGGGGGAGCTTTCTTT. It translates to CSARLVGGAFF.

The chain uses TRBV27 and TRBJ1-1; possibly TRBD1 for D (5 bases). Germline lookup yields CDR1 MNHEY and CDR2 SMNVEV (reference sequence). The CDR3 is 15 residues long. V was pared by 1 base and J by 0 bases, with 9 bases between. The CDR3 protein is CASSLWAGMNTEAFF. CDR3 DNA: TGTGCCAGCAGTTTATGGGCAGGGATGAACACTGAAGCTTTCTTT.

This clonotype has just a few counts. V and J are TRBV7-8 and TRBJ2-3, with unresolved D. The ends were cut back, 5 bases at V and 8 bases at J, with 14 bases in the middle. Germline V lookup: CDR1 SGHVS, CDR2 FQNEAQ. The CDR3 extends over 13 amino acids. Here the CDR3 reads CASSPGRMVTQYF. The CDR3 DNA reads as TGTGCCAGCAGCCCCGGACGGATGGTTACGCAGTATTTT.

The rearrangement links TRBV28 to TRBJ1-2; perhaps TRBD1 as D (6 bases). V was cut by 4 bases and J by 7 bases, with 16 bases left in between. CDR1 and CDR2 from the germline V gene are MDHEN and SYDVKM. This CDR3 has 14 residues. The CDR3, as DNA: TGTGCCAGCAGTTCCCCGGGACATGTTCGTGGCTACACCTTC. It encodes CASSSPGHVRGYTF.

In the case of this clonotype: Its ends do not fully match the called genes, so a read error is possible. This chain joins TRBV28 and TRBJ2-2; D gene unclear. There are 15 residues in the CDR3. Germline lookup yields CDR1 MDHEN and CDR2 SYDVKM. The CDR3 spells CASSSSGLNTWELFF. CDR3 nucleotide sequence: TGTGCCAGCAGTTCTTCAGGTCTAAACACCTGGGAGCTGTTTTTT.

The chain combines TRBV7-8 with TRBJ1-3, with TRBD1 identical over 7 bases. The germline V gene has CDR1 SGHVS and CDR2 FQNEAQ. The CDR3 contains 16 residues. J gave up 3 bases and V 4 bases, and 9 bases lay outside the gene matches. The CDR3 loop is CASSSRDPGGGNTIYF. The CDR3 region has the DNA TGTGCCAGCAGCTCCCGGGACCCAGGGGGTGGAAACACCATATATTTT.

The chain is built from TRBV5-1 and TRBJ2-3, with 10 bases matching TRBD2. CDR3 length: 16 residues. Germline CDR1 reads SGHRS; CDR2 reads YFSETQ. Trimming at V came to 0 bases and at J to 9 bases, leaving 10 bases not matched to a gene. The CDR3: CASSLGLAGAAGTQYF. CDR3 nucleotide sequence: TGCGCCAGCAGCTTGGGGCTAGCGGGGGCCGCCGGGACGCAGTATTTT. Complete variable domain (other parts from reference TRBV5-1 and TRBJ2-3): KAGVTQTPRYLIKTRGQQVTLSCSPISGHRSVSWYQQTPGQGLQFLFEYFSETQRNKGNFPGRFSGRQFSNSRSEMNVSTLELGDSALYLCASSLGLAGAAGTQYFGPGTRLTVL.

The V call is TRBV20-1, the J call TRBJ2-1; D is undetermined. Trimming left V 0 bases short and J 0 bases short, with 15 bases between. CDR3 size: 17 residues. Germline CDR1 and CDR2: DFQATT and SNEGSKA (reference sequence). The CDR3 loop reads CSARDRRSKRSYNEQFF. DNA of the CDR3: TGCAGTGCTAGAGATCGTAGGAGCAAGCGCTCCTACAATGAGCAGTTCTTC.

This clonotype was observed a handful of times. The rearrangement uses TRBV7-8 and TRBJ2-3; D may be TRBD1 or TRBD2 (5 bases each). Trimming took off 5 bases at V and 0 bases at J, with 15 bases between the two ends. This CDR3 is built from 16 residues. Germline values: CDR1 SGHVS, CDR2 FQNEAQ. This CDR3 reads CASSTGTGPSTDTQYF. The DNA for the CDR3 is TGTGCCAGCAGCACCGGGACGGGGCCTAGCACAGATACGCAGTATTTT.

This rearrangement joins TRBV6-5 to TRBJ2-3, with D hard to call. Trimming took off 10 bases at V and 6 bases at J, with 17 bases between the two ends. The CDR3 is 13 residues long. Germline CDR1 reads MNHEY; CDR2 reads SVGAGI. CDR3 coding DNA: TGTGCCACCACCGATCCCGGATGGGATACGCAGTATTTT. This translates into CATTDPGWDTQYF.